The clone carrying this TCR beta chain appeared a single time. Antigen specificity is unknown. These data are taken from a study of T cell responses to AZD1222 COVID-19 vaccine. Overall study results and limits: Baseline serology detected seropositivity in only six or seven AZD1222 recipients. Two doses of AZD1222 preceded a rise in Spike-specific TCR breadth and depth. Clonal diversity may have been underestimated, and the donors were mostly white British, with more females than males.

This CDR3 has 15 residues. Germline CDR1 and CDR2: PRHDT and FYEKMQ (reference sequence). The V end lost 4 bases, the J end lost 4 bases, and 11 bases lay between the germline ends. Second doses at about 4 or about 12 weeks were pooled. Sequenced by immunoSEQ multiplex PCR; TCRdb stores in-frame clones only, minus some. The repertoire holds 120,000 or so clones, with more than 85% as singletons. The rearrangement uses TRBV13 and TRBJ1-6; D not certain. This receptor was obtained from an adult who received the AZD1222 COVID-19 vaccine. The starting material was peripheral blood, obtained 28 days after the second AZD1222 dose. CDR3 sequence reads: CASSSLRDYNSPLHF. CDR3 sequence (DNA): TGTGCCAGCAGCTCCCTGCGGGATTATAATTCACCCCTCCACTTT. Variable domain in full (rest from reference TRBV13 and TRBJ1-6): AAGVIQSPRHLIKEKRETATLKCYPIPRHDTVYWYQQGPGQDPQFLISFYEKMQSDKGSIPDRFSAQQFSDYHSELNMSSLELGDSALYFCASSSLRDYNSPLHFGNGTRLTVT.